The 12 T cell receptor beta chains in this list originate from one sample, sequenced in a study of HIV-infected patients and healthy controls. Alpha and beta constant-region primers primed reverse transcription of approximately 0.55 ug RNA. Each of the alpha and beta chains got its own library through chain-specific third strand synthesis with indices. TCRdb redid the calling of the 5' RACE reads with MiXCR, one entry per CDR3 protein. This table has about 16,000 distinct CDR3 sequences, more than 8% appearing once. No cell fractionation was done, so the repertoire covers all unsorted peripheral blood T cells. The sequenced sample was blood. These receptors came from an adult in good health.

This rearrangement joins TRBV29-1 to TRBJ2-5; TRBD2 might be the D (5 bases). The ends were cut back, 6 bases at V and 2 bases at J, with 10 bases in the middle. Per germline, CDR1 SQVTM and CDR2 ANQGSEA. The CDR3 sequence is 12 residues long. CDR3 region: CSVASNQETQYF. For the CDR3, the DNA is TGCAGCGTAGCTAGCAATCAAGAGACCCAGTACTTC.

In this sample, this clonotype turned up a few times. This chain uses TRBV3-1 with TRBJ2-3; TRBD2 agrees at 8 bases. Per germline, CDR1 LGHDT and CDR2 YNNKEL (reference sequence). The CDR3 has 17 residues. V gave up 0 bases and J gave up 0 bases; unmatched junction bases: 5. CDR3 sequence: CASSQDLREASTDTQYF. The CDR3 nucleotides are TGTGCCAGCAGCCAAGATCTGCGGGAGGCTAGCACAGATACGCAGTATTTT.

Ten or more counts support this clonotype. The chain couples TRBV4-1 to TRBJ2-5; TRBD2 is a possible D gene (5 bases). The CDR3 sequence is 13 residues long. The V gene's germline CDR1 is MGHRA and CDR2 YSYEKL. The germline V and J ends were trimmed by 4 bases and 2 bases, with 8 bases remaining between them. CDR3 coding DNA: TGCGCCAGCAGCCTTCAGCGGCAAGAGACCCAGTACTTC. It is translated as CASSLQRQETQYF.

Many counts were recorded for this clonotype. The V gene is TRBV19, the J gene TRBJ1-1, with a tentative D call TRBD1 (5 bases). CDR3 length equals 10 residues. Germline loops: CDR1 LNHDA, CDR2 SQIVND (reference sequence). Trimming cost V 9 bases and J 10 bases, with 12 bases left between them. The CDR3 DNA reads TGTGCCAGGGTGGGGGTTGCAGCTTTCTTT. The encoded protein is CARVGVAAFF.

This clonotype is termed medium-sized. The chain combines TRBV7-9 with TRBJ2-1; D is ambiguous. Germline V lookup: CDR1 SEHNR, CDR2 FQNEAQ (reference sequence). The length of the CDR3 is 15 residues. V gave up 6 bases and J gave up 6 bases, with 18 bases separating them. The CDR3 DNA sequence: TGTGCCAGCAGAACCGACAAGTCCAACCCCAATGAGCAGTTCTTC. Its translation is CASRTDKSNPNEQFF.

The gene calls are TRBV19 and TRBJ1-1; D is ambiguous. CDR3 length: 13 residues. V lost 3 bases to trimming and J lost 2 bases, with 7 bases between them. Germline lookup yields CDR1 LNHDA and CDR2 SQIVND (reference sequence). The DNA for the CDR3 is TGTGCCAGTAGTATTGGGGTTAACACTGAAGCTTTCTTT. Translation: CASSIGVNTEAFF.

This clonotype was recorded at least ten times. The chain recombines TRBV18 with TRBJ1-1; 9 nucleotides agree with TRBD1. This CDR3 is built from 12 residues. Trimming cost V 6 bases and J 7 bases; bases outside gene matches: 3. Germline CDR1 and CDR2: KGHSH and LQKENI. DNA of the CDR3: TGTGCCAGCTCCCCGACAGGGGGTGAAGCTTTCTTT. Residues: CASSPTGGEAFF.

There are many counts of this clonotype. This chain connects TRBV6-6 to TRBJ1-5, with D maybe TRBD1 (5 bases). CDR1 MNHNY and CDR2 SVGAGI come from the germline V gene (reference sequence). Trimming left V 2 bases short and J 2 bases short, with 13 bases between. CDR3 length equals 16 residues. The chain's CDR3 is CASSYRGTAGNQPQHF. DNA for the CDR3: TGTGCCAGCAGTTACCGAGGGACGGCAGGCAATCAGCCCCAGCATTTT.

This clonotype was seen ten or more times. This sequence joins TRBV7-2 and TRBJ2-7; D possibly corresponds to TRBD2 (5 bases). The CDR3 sequence is 13 residues long. The V gene's germline CDR1 is SGHTA and CDR2 FQGNSA. V lost 5 bases to trimming and J lost 4 bases, with 12 bases between them. The CDR3 region has the DNA TGTGCCAGCAGCCCGAGGGTTGGGTACGAGCAGTACTTC. It translates to CASSPRVGYEQYF.

This clonotype came up many times. The CDR3 DNA reads TGCAGTACTAAGAAACAGGGGAACACTGAAGCTTTCTTT. This translates into CSTKKQGNTEAFF. The gene calls are TRBV20-1 and TRBJ1-1; a possible D gene is TRBD1 (6 bases). CDR1 DFQATT and CDR2 SNEGSKA come from the germline V gene (reference sequence). The CDR3 runs 13 residues. The ends were cut back, 8 bases at V and 1 base at J, with 14 bases in the middle.

This clonotype was counted many times. The chain uses TRBV24-1 and TRBJ2-7; 9 bases align to TRBD2. Unmatched junction bases numbered 1, after V lost 9 bases and J lost 5 bases. This CDR3 has 11 residues. The germline V gene encodes CDR1 KGHDR and CDR2 SFDVKD. CDR3 residues: CATGTSNEQYV. In DNA, the CDR3 is TGTGCCACCGGGACTAGCAACGAGCAGTACGTC.

The CDR3 DNA sequence: TGTGCCAGCAGCCCCCGCAGTTCCTACGAGCAGTACGTC. This sequence encodes CASSPRSSYEQYV. The V call is TRBV7-9, the J call TRBJ2-7; D is unresolved. This CDR3 has 13 residues. Per germline, CDR1 SEHNR and CDR2 FQNEAQ (reference sequence). V lost 5 bases to trimming and J lost 1 base, with 9 bases between them.